This TCR beta chain appears in the sequencing data of a study of OX40 agonist ivuxolimab in advanced cancers. Some clones are missing from TCRdb's copy, which holds only in-frame ones; the method was immunoSEQ multiplex PCR. The sample has 43,000 or so clones; about 87% are singletons. This CDR3 is 18 amino acids long. V was cut by 8 bases and J by 3 bases, with 23 bases left in between. Germline loops: CDR1 SGHVS, CDR2 FNYEAQ. The clonotype comes from an adult with an advanced solid tumor such as melanoma, head and neck, liver or kidney cancer. The sample was CD4+ or CD8+ T cells sorted from blood, taken in a trial of the OX40 agonist ivuxolimab. This sequence joins TRBV7-6 and TRBJ2-6; D tentatively fits TRBD1 or TRBD2 (6 bases each). CDR3 sequence: CASGGRGTGTFGANVLTF. The CDR3 DNA sequence: TGTGCCAGCGGGGGCCGCGGGACCGGGACCTTTGGGGCCAACGTCCTGACTTTC.